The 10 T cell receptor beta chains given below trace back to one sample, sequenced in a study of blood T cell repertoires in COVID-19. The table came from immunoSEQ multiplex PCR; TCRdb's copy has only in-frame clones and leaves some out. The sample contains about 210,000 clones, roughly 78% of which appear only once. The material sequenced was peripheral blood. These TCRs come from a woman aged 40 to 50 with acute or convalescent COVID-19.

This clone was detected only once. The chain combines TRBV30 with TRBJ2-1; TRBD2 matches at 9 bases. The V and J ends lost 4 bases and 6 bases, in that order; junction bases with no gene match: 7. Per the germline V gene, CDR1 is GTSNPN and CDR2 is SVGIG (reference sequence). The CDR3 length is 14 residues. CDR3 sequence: CAWKPGLAFNEQFF. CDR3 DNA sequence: TGTGCCTGGAAACCGGGACTAGCATTCAATGAGCAGTTCTTC.

The CDR3 DNA follows: TGTGCCAGCAGTGAAGGCGGCAATGAGCAGTTCTTC. It codes for CASSEGGNEQFF. This chain links TRBV2 with TRBJ2-1; D is unclear. The CDR3 contains 12 residues. Trimming removed 1 base at V and 6 bases at J, with 4 bases between. Per the germline V gene, CDR1 is SNHLY and CDR2 is FYNNEI.

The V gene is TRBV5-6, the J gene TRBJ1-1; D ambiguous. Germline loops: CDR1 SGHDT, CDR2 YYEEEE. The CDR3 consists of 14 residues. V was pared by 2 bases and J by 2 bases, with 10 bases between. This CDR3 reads CASSFPEINTEAFF. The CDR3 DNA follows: TGTGCCAGCAGCTTTCCAGAAATCAACACTGAAGCTTTCTTT.

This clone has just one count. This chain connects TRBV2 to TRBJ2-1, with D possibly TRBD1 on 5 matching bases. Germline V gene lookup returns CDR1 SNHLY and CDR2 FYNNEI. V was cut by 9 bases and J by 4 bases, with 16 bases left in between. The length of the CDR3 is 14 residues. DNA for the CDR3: TGTGCCAGTCTGAGACAGTCAGCTTACAATGAGCAGTTCTTC. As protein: CASLRQSAYNEQFF.

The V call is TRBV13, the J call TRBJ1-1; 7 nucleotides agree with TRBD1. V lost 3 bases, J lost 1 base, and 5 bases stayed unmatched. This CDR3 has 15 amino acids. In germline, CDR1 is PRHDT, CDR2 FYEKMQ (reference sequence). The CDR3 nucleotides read TGTGCCAGCAGCTTCACAGGGGCTGGGAACACTGAAGCTTTCTTT. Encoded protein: CASSFTGAGNTEAFF.

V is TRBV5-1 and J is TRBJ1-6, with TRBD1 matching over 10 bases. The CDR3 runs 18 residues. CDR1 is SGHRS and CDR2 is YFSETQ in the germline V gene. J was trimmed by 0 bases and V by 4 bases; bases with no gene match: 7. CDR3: CASSPGQGPSSYNSPLHF. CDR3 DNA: TGCGCCAGCAGCCCGGGACAGGGGCCGAGCTCCTATAATTCACCCCTCCACTTT.

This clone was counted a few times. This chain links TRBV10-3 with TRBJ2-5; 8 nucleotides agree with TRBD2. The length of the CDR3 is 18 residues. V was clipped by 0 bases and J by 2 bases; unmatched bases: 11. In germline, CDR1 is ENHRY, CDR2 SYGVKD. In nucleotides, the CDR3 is TGTGCCATCAGTGAGTCTTCCGGCACTAGCGGATTTCAAGAGACCCAGTACTTC. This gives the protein CAISESSGTSGFQETQYF.

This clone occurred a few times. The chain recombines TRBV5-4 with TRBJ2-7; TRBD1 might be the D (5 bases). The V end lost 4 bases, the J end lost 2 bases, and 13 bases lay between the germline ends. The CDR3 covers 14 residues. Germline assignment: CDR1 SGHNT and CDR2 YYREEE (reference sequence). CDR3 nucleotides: TGTGCCAGCAGCCTCGACAGCATTCCCTACGAGCAGTACTTC. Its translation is CASSLDSIPYEQYF.

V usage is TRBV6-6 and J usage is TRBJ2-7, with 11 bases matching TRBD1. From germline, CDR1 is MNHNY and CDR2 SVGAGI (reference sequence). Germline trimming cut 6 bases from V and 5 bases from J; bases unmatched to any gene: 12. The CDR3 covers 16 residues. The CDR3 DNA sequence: TGTGCCAGCAGCGGACAGGGGGCTACCATCGACAACGAGCAGTACTTC. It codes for CASSGQGATIDNEQYF.

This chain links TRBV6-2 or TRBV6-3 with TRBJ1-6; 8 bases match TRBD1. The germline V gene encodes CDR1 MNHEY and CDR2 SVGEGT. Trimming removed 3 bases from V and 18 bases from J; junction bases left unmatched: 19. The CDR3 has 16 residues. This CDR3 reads CASSYRDPGGAGPGHF. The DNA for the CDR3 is TGTGCCAGCAGTTATCGGGATCCAGGGGGCGCAGGACCGGGCCACTTT.